The 24 T cell receptor beta chains listed next were all sequenced from one sample in a study of Ad26.COV2.S vaccination and SARS-CoV-2 variants. TCRdb's table, derived via immunoSEQ multiplex PCR, lists solely in-frame clones and lacks some. The sample yields 300,000 to 450,000 clones, just over 90% seen once. Sample: peripheral blood, taken after recovery from COVID-19. These receptors were obtained from a human donor who had recovered from COVID-19.

This clone came up once. The V call is TRBV7-9, the J call TRBJ2-3; 10 positions agree with TRBD1. V was pared by 3 bases and J by 2 bases, with 8 bases of the junction left unmatched. CDR1 is SEHNR and CDR2 is FQNEAQ in the germline V gene (reference sequence). This CDR3 spans 17 amino acids. The DNA of the CDR3 is TGTGCCAGCAGCTTGGGGACAGGGGCCCAATACACAGATACGCAGTATTTT. This translates into CASSLGTGAQYTDTQYF.

The chain joins TRBV3-1 (or the pseudogene TRBV3-2) to TRBJ1-3, with D possibly TRBD1 on 6 matching bases. CDR3 length: 15 residues. V was clipped by 6 bases and J by 1 base, with 13 bases between them. Germline values: CDR1 LGHDT, CDR2 YNNKEL (reference sequence). The CDR3 region has the DNA TGTGCCAGCAGGAACCGAGGGGGATCTGGAAACACCATATATTTT. Its protein is CASRNRGGSGNTIYF.

The rearrangement joins TRBV18 to TRBJ1-2; no reliable D call. The CDR3 totals 15 residues. Between the trimmed V and J ends, which lost 2 bases and 0 bases, there was a span of 10 bases. Germline values: CDR1 KGHSH, CDR2 LQKENI. The CDR3 coding sequence is TGTGCCAGCTCACCAGGGGTGGAAGCTAACTATGGCTACACCTTC. This encodes CASSPGVEANYGYTF.

V is TRBV7-9 and J is TRBJ1-2; 9 bases align to TRBD1. Germline lookup yields CDR1 SEHNR and CDR2 FQNEAQ (reference sequence). The CDR3 spans 15 residues. Trimming took 4 bases from V and 6 from J; bases not matched to a gene: 9. For the CDR3, the DNA is TGTGCCAGCAGCTCTGGACAGGGGCCCACCGATGGCTACACCTTC. Translated, it gives CASSSGQGPTDGYTF. The entire variable domain, with the rest obtained from reference TRBV7-9 and TRBJ1-2, is as follows: DTGVSQNPRHKITKRGQNVTFRCDPISEHNRLYWYRQTLGQGPEFLTYFQNEAQLEKSRLLSDRFSAERPKGSFSTLEIQRTEQGDSAMYLCASSSGQGPTDGYTFGSGTRLTVV.

The rearrangement links TRBV6-5 to TRBJ1-5; D unclear. From germline, CDR1 is MNHEY and CDR2 SVGAGI. The CDR3 spans 14 residues. V lost 4 bases to trimming and J lost 0 bases, with 7 bases between them. CDR3 nucleotides: TGTGCCAGCAGTTGGCGGATTAGCAATCAGCCCCAGCATTTT. As protein: CASSWRISNQPQHF.

The V call is TRBV19, the J call TRBJ1-2, with TRBD1 matching over 7 bases. With V trimmed by 6 bases and J by 6 bases, 16 bases remained unmatched. The V gene's germline CDR1 is LNHDA and CDR2 SQIVND (reference sequence). The CDR3 loop spans 16 amino acids. The CDR3 nucleotides read TGTGCCAGTAGGAACCCTCGGGACAGTTTTTTCCATGGCTACACCTTC. Amino acids: CASRNPRDSFFHGYTF.

This rearrangement joins TRBV6-2 or TRBV6-3 to TRBJ2-7; D is tentatively TRBD1 or TRBD2 (5 bases each). CDR1 MNHEY and CDR2 SVGEGT come from the germline V gene. The CDR3 covers 14 residues. V was pared by 5 bases and J by 2 bases, with 13 bases between. The CDR3 DNA reads as TGTGCCAGCAGTCCCGGGACGGCTACCTACGAGCAGTACTTC. Protein: CASSPGTATYEQYF.

This chain links TRBV4-2 with TRBJ2-5, with 7 bases lining up with TRBD2. The CDR3 sequence is 16 residues long. Germline CDR1 reads LGHNA; CDR2 reads YNFKEQ. V trimming: 3 bases; J trimming: 3 bases; junction bases outside the gene matches: 10. CDR3 sequence: CASSQGLSGEEETQYF. In nucleotides, the CDR3 is TGTGCCAGCAGCCAGGGACTATCGGGAGAGGAAGAGACCCAGTACTTC.

About this clone: At one boundary the junction diverges from the germline segment, which might be a read error. V gene TRBV7-2 combines with J gene TRBJ2-1; TRBD2 agrees at 12 bases. Germline V gene lookup returns CDR1 SGHTA and CDR2 FQGNSA. This CDR3 is built from 15 residues. The CDR3 protein is CASSVASGGENEQFF. The CDR3 region has the DNA TGTGCCAGCAGCGTAGCTAGCGGGGGGGAGAATGAGCAGTTCTTC. Using reference TRBV7-2 and TRBJ2-1 for the parts outside the CDR3, the full variable domain is GAGVSQSPSNKVTEKGKDVELRCDPISGHTALYWYRQSLGQGLEFLIYFQGNSAPDKSGLPSDRFSAERTGGSVSTLTIQRTQQEDSAVYLCASSVASGGENEQFFGPGTRLTVL.

J is TRBJ1-1 and V is TRBV6-5, with D possibly TRBD1 on 6 matching bases. There are 12 residues in the CDR3. V was cut by 2 bases and J by 11 bases, with 12 bases left in between. CDR1 is MNHEY, CDR2 SVGAGI, per germline. CDR3 sequence: CASSYDRRRAFF. In nucleotides, the CDR3 is TGTGCCAGCAGTTACGACAGGCGTAGGGCTTTCTTT.

The chain combines TRBV14 with TRBJ1-2, with a weak D call TRBD1 (5 bases). Deletions cut 8 bases from V and 0 bases from J, with 22 bases between. The CDR3 has 17 amino acids. The V gene's germline CDR1 is SGHDN and CDR2 FVKESK. This CDR3 is CASAEGQLKTTNYGYTF. CDR3 DNA sequence: TGTGCCAGCGCCGAAGGACAATTGAAAACTACTAACTATGGCTACACCTTC.

The J gene is TRBJ2-3, the V gene TRBV4-1; TRBD2 matches 8 bases. The V and J ends lost 2 bases and 4 bases, in that order; junction bases with no gene match: 11. This CDR3 contains 17 residues. Germline CDR1 is MGHRA and CDR2 is YSYEKL. The chain's CDR3 is CASSQKENGGASDTQYF. The DNA of the CDR3 is TGCGCCAGCAGCCAAAAGGAGAACGGGGGGGCCTCAGATACGCAGTATTTT.

A single count supports this clone. The CDR3 DNA is TGTGCCAGCAGTTACTCGACGGGGGGCCCCCTTGAAGCTTTCTTT. Translation: CASSYSTGGPLEAFF. The V call is TRBV6-5, the J call TRBJ1-1; tentatively, D is TRBD1 (6 bases). This CDR3 has 15 residues. The V end was cut by 0 bases, the J end by 7 bases, with 15 bases between. Germline loops: CDR1 MNHEY, CDR2 SVGAGI.

This chain uses TRBV9 with TRBJ1-3, with D perhaps TRBD1 (6 bases). Germline V gene lookup returns CDR1 SGDLS and CDR2 YYNGEE. CDR3 length: 16 amino acids. V lost 4 bases and J lost 0, with 14 bases in between. The CDR3 region is CASSPEGHFSGNTIYF. Here the CDR3 DNA reads TGTGCCAGCAGCCCAGAGGGACATTTCTCTGGAAACACCATATATTTT. Variable domain in full (rest from reference TRBV9 and TRBJ1-3): DSGVTQTPKHLITATGQRVTLRCSPRSGDLSVYWYQQSLDQGLQFLIQYYNGEERAKGNILERFSAQQFPDLHSELNLSSLELGDSALYFCASSPEGHFSGNTIYFGEGSWLTVV.

V gene TRBV2 combines with J gene TRBJ2-7; D is uncertain. CDR3 length equals 10 residues. Trimming removed 7 bases from V and 4 bases from J, with 5 bases in between. Germline V lookup: CDR1 SNHLY, CDR2 FYNNEI. The CDR3: CASKSYEQYF. The CDR3 DNA reads TGTGCCAGCAAAAGTTACGAGCAGTACTTC.

The V gene is TRBV6-2 or TRBV6-3, the J gene TRBJ2-7; D unclear. Germline V gene data show CDR1 as MNHEY and CDR2 as SVGEGT. The germline V and J ends were trimmed by 2 bases and 1 base, with 12 bases remaining between them. The CDR3 length is 15 residues. The CDR3 coding sequence is TGTGCCAGCAGTTACGGTGGCCAAACGTCCTACGAGCAGTACTTC. It translates to CASSYGGQTSYEQYF.

The chain uses TRBV13 and TRBJ2-2; no definite D call. Germline V gives CDR1 PRHDT, CDR2 FYEKMQ (reference sequence). The CDR3 sequence is 17 residues long. V gave up 8 bases and J gave up 0 bases, with 19 bases separating them. As DNA, the CDR3 is TGTGCCAGCCGGACCTTCACGGACGGTACGAACACCGGGGAGCTGTTTTTT. This gives the protein CASRTFTDGTNTGELFF. The full variable domain, rest sourced from reference TRBV13 and TRBJ2-2, is AAGVIQSPRHLIKEKRETATLKCYPIPRHDTVYWYQQGPGQDPQFLISFYEKMQSDKGSIPDRFSAQQFSDYHSELNMSSLELGDSALYFCASRTFTDGTNTGELFFGEGSRLTVL.

The chain employs TRBV12-5 and TRBJ1-3, with D unclear. Germline CDR1 LGHNT, CDR2 FRNRAP. The V and J ends lost 3 bases and 0 bases respectively, with 6 bases between them. This CDR3 comprises 14 residues. The CDR3 region has the DNA TGTGCTAGTGGTTTTGCCCTCTCTGGAAACACCATATATTTT. This translates into CASGFALSGNTIYF.

The genes are TRBV3-1 (or the pseudogene TRBV3-2) and TRBJ2-1, with 7 bases fitting TRBD1. Germline V gives CDR1 LGHDT, CDR2 YNNKEL (reference sequence). The CDR3 length is 12 residues. The trim removed 6 bases at V and 9 bases at J, leaving 5 bases unmatched. The CDR3 reads CASSSTGFEQFF. CDR3 sequence (DNA): TGTGCCAGCAGTTCGACAGGGTTTGAGCAGTTCTTC.

This sequence joins TRBV25-1 and TRBJ1-1, with TRBD1 matching 7 bases. CDR1 MGHDK and CDR2 SYGVNS come from the germline V gene. The J segment lost 6 bases and the V segment lost 6 bases, leaving 10 bases of the junction unmatched. The CDR3 contains 14 residues. The DNA for the CDR3 is TGTGCCAGCAGCCTACAGGGGAGAGCAGCTGAAGCTTTCTTT. Protein: CASSLQGRAAEAFF.

The table lists this clone with a count of one. This chain connects TRBV5-1 to TRBJ2-3; 9 nucleotides align to TRBD2. CDR3 length: 16 residues. The junction had 7 bases not matched to a gene; V was cut back by 4 bases and J by 1 base. Germline CDR1 and CDR2: SGHRS and YFSETQ. In nucleotides, the CDR3 is TGCGCCAGCAGCGCCGGACTAGCGATTCGCACAGATACGCAGTATTTT. Translated, it gives CASSAGLAIRTDTQYF.

CDR3 in amino acids: CASSQTTDRYGYTF. CDR3 DNA sequence: TGCGCCAGCAGCCAAACGACAGATCGCTATGGCTACACCTTC. This rearrangement joins TRBV4-1 to TRBJ1-2, with D perhaps matching TRBD1 (5 bases). This CDR3 has 14 residues. From germline, CDR1 is MGHRA and CDR2 YSYEKL. V lost 2 bases and J 4 bases, leaving 11 bases between the germline ends.

J is TRBJ1-1 and V is TRBV14; 8 nucleotides line up with TRBD1. Trimming cost V 4 bases and J 5 bases; bases outside gene matches: 3. The CDR3 runs 13 residues. Germline CDR1 is SGHDN and CDR2 is FVKESK. The CDR3: CASSLDRGTEAFF. As DNA, the CDR3 is TGTGCCAGCAGCCTCGACAGGGGAACTGAAGCTTTCTTT.

The chain is built from TRBV7-2 and TRBJ2-5; 9 bases are shared with TRBD1. The CDR3 totals 15 residues. Trimming took 3 bases from V and 4 from J; bases not matched to a gene: 6. CDR1 and CDR2 (germline): SGHTA, FQGNSA. CDR3 sequence: CASSFRQGGGETQYF. The CDR3 coding sequence is TGTGCCAGCAGCTTCCGACAGGGGGGTGGAGAGACCCAGTACTTC.